The TCR beta chain described here comes from a study of Graves' ophthalmopathy and Graves' hyperthyroidism. Study results and limitations: With just under 90% sensitivity and around 81% specificity, a 13-signature model separated ophthalmopathy from stable hyperthyroidism. Detected in blood as well were most expanded thyroid clonotypes with frequency above 0.001.

Comment on this clonotype: The antigen is not known.

The CDR3 extends over 14 amino acids. J gave up 8 bases and V 5 bases, and 7 bases lay outside the gene matches. CDR1 and CDR2 (germline): SEHNR, FQNEAQ (reference sequence). As the template, RNA transcripts were used to amplify TCR beta CDR3 regions. The workflow started with a first-round RT-PCR run with HTBI primers and then moved on to a second-round multiplex PCR. TCRdb called the multiplex PCR reads again in MiXCR, with one record for every CDR3 protein. This table holds about 550,000 distinct CDR3 sequences, under 45% found once. This TCR was sampled from an adult man with Graves' hyperthyroidism. This chain joins TRBV7-9 and TRBJ1-4; 8 bases match TRBD1. Sequences were obtained from peripheral blood or thyroid tissue (not recorded which). The CDR3 DNA is TGTGCCAGCAGCAAGACAGGGGTTGGCGAAAAACTGTTTTTT. Translating gives CASSKTGVGEKLFF.